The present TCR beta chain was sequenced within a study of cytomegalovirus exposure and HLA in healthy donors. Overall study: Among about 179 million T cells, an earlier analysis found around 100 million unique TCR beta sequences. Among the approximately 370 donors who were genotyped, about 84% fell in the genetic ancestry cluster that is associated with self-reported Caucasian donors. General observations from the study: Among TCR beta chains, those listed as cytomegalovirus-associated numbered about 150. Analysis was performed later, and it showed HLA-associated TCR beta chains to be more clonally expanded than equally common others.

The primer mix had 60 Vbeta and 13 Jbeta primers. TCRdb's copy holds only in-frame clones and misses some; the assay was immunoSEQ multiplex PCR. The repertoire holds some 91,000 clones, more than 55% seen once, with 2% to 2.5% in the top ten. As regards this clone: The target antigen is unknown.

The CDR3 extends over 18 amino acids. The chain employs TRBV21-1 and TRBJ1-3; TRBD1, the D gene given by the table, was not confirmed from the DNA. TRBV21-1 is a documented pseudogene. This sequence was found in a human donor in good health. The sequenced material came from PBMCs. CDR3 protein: CASSKLGSIQGFGNTIYF. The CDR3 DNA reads TGTGCCAGCAGCAAATTGGGTTCCATACAGGGATTCGGAAACACCATATATTTT.